This TCR beta chain derives from a study of T cell responses to AZD1222 COVID-19 vaccine. Assay used: immunoSEQ multiplex PCR; TCRdb lists only in-frame clones, some missing. The sample holds tens of thousands of clones, 90% seen once. This sequence was found in an adult in good health. Sequencing used peripheral blood, obtained on day 0 of AZD1222 vaccination.

The CDR3 spells CASSGHTGTGGREQFF. CDR3 coding DNA: TGTGCCAGCAGCGGACATACCGGGACAGGGGGCAGAGAGCAGTTCTTC. The chain joins TRBV7-2 to TRBJ2-1, with TRBD1 identical over 12 bases. V lost 5 bases to trimming and J lost 10 bases; unmatched junction nucleotides: 12. Germline lookup yields CDR1 SGHTA and CDR2 FQGNSA. The CDR3 consists of 16 residues.